The subject of this entry is one T cell receptor beta chain. This clonotype was picked up a small number of times. Its antigen is unknown. No clone much larger than this one lies a single base away; base qualities are absent. The sample comes from a study of CD8 T cells in ankylosing spondylitis listed by TCRdb under 2017. Context from the whole study: T cell receptor beta repertoires were profiled in healthy donors and ankylosing spondylitis patients so that disease-linked TCR variants could be found. The whole study cohort included about a hundred healthy donors and about two dozen ankylosing spondylitis patients. Peripheral blood was sampled, and synovial fluid was additionally collected from ankylosing spondylitis patients. Broader findings and caveats from the paper: Some TCR beta motif variants had previously been reported in synovial fluid and blood of reactive arthritis patients, which suggested common disease-initiation mechanisms. A TCR beta motif made up of under ten highly homologous amino acid variants appeared to be characteristic of blood from ankylosing spondylitis patients. The disease-linked clones were reported to be significantly enriched in matched synovial fluid samples from ankylosing spondylitis patients. The disease-linked clones showed a CD8+ phenotype and occurred at relatively low frequencies in peripheral blood.

CDR1 is given as DFQATT and CDR2 as SNEGSKA, both from the germline V gene (reference sequence). Relative to germline, V is 6 bases shorter and J is 3 bases shorter, with 19 bases between their ends. The CDR3 runs 15 amino acids, cysteine and phenylalanine included. The retained sequence is limited to the CDR3, 45 bases, with the frame set at the first base. The instrument was an Illumina HiSeq 2500. Quantitative 5'-RACE with molecular barcodes was the method used to prepare the TCR beta libraries. Concerning the study's data processing: A new computational method, built on a probabilistic model of VDJ rearrangement, was used to identify disease-linked TCR variants. The public reads were reanalyzed by TCRdb: fastp trimming at Q25, MiXCR alignment, in-frame beta chains only. For every CDR3 protein sequence, its rows merge into one entry that carries the most common genes and DNA. Clone size and V and J calls follow TCRdb, not the original study. Present in this sample are about 450,000 distinct CDR3 sequences, 25% to 30% of which were seen just once. About 0.92% of the sample belongs to the ten largest clones.

Sequences were obtained from blood, either unsorted or a sorted T cell fraction (not recorded which). The chain joins TRBV20-1 to TRBJ2-3, and perhaps TRBD2 as D gene, on 6 matching bases. The receptor's source is a male donor with ankylosing spondylitis. The CDR3 loop reads CSAPRPLSGTDTQYF. The nucleotide sequence is TGCAGTGCCCCACGTCCCCTTAGCGGTACAGATACGCAGTATTTT.